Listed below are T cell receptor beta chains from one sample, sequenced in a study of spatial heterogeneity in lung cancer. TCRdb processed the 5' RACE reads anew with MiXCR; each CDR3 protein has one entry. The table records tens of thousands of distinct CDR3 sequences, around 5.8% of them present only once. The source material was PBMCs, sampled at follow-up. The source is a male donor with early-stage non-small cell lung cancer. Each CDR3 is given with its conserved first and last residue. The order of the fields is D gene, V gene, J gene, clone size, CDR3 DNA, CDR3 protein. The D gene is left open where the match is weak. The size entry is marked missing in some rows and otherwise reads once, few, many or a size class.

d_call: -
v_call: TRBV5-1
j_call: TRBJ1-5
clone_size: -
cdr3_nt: TGCGTCAGCAGCAGAGGAGGGGGCAATCAGCCCCAGCATTTT
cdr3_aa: CVSSRGGGNQPQHF

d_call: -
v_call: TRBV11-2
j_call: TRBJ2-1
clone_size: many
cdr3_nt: TGTGCCAGCAGCATTCAGACTTATGAGCAGTTCTTC
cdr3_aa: CASSIQTYEQFF

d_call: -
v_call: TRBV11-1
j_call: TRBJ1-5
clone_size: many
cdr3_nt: TGTGCCAGCAGCTTAGCGCTCGGGGGCCCCTATAGCAATCAGCCCCAGCATTTT
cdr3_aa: CASSLALGGPYSNQPQHF

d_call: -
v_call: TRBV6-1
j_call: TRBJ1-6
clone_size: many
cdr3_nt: TGTGCCAGCAGTTCGCAGAATTCACCCCTCCACTTT
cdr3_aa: CASSSQNSPLHF

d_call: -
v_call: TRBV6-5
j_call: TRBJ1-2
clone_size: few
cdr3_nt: TGTGCCAGCAGTTACGGGGTATTCACGGGGATACAGGGTTTGACCTTC
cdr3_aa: CASSYGVFTGIQGLTF

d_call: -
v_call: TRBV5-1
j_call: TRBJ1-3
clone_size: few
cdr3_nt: TGCGCCAGCAGCTCCGGACAGAGCTCTGGAAACACCATATATTTT
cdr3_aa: CASSSGQSSGNTIYF

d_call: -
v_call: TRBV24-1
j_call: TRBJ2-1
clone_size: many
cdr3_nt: TGTGCCACCTCAGAGGCTCTAGGGGGATCGGAGCAGTTCTTC
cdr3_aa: CATSEALGGSEQFF

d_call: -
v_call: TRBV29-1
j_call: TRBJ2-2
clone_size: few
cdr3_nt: TGCAGCGTTGAGAGGACTACCAACACCGGGGAGCTGTTTTTT
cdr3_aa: CSVERTTNTGELFF

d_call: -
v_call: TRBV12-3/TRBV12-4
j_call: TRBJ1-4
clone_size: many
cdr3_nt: TGTGCCAGCAGTTTGACGTGGGAAAAACTGTTTTTT
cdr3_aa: CASSLTWEKLFF

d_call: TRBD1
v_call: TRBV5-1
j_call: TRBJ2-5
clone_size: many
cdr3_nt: TGCGCCAGCAGCTGGAGGACAGGGGGGGAAGAGACCCAGTACTTC
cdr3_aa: CASSWRTGGEETQYF

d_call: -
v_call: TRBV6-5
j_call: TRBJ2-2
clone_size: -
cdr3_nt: TGTGCCAGCAGTCCCACCCAGGGGGAGCTGTTTTTT
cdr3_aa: CASSPTQGELFF

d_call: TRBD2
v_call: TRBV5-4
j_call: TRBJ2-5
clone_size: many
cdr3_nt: TGTGCCAGCAGCTTCTTCACTAGCGGGCCTATAGAGACCCAGTACTTC
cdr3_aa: CASSFFTSGPIETQYF

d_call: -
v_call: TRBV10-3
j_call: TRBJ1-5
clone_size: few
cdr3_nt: TGTGCCATCAGTGACCCCCGCAGGGACCAGCCCCAGCATTTT
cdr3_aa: CAISDPRRDQPQHF

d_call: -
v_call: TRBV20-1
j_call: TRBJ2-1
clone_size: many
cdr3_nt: TGCAGTGTCTTAAAGACCAATGAGCAGTTCTTC
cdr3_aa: CSVLKTNEQFF

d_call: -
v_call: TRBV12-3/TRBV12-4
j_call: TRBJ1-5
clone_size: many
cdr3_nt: TGTGCCAGCGGCCGGACCGTCGATCAGCCCCAGCATTTT
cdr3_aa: CASGRTVDQPQHF

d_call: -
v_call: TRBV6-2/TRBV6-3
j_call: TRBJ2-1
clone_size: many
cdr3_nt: TGTGCCAGCAGTTACGAAGGGGAGCAGTTCTTC
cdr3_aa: CASSYEGEQFF

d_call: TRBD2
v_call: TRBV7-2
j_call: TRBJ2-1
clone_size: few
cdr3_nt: TGTGCCAGCAGCTCCCAGGGACTAGCGGGGCAGGTGCAGTTCTTC
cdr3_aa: CASSSQGLAGQVQFF

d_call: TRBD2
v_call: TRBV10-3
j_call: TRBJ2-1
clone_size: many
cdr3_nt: TGTGCCATCAGTGAGTCGGGACTAGCGGACAATGAGCAGTTCTTC
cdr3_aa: CAISESGLADNEQFF

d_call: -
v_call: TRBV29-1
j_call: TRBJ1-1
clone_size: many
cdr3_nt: TGCAGCGCGGCACTGTCAAGCACTGAAGCTTTCTTT
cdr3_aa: CSAALSSTEAFF

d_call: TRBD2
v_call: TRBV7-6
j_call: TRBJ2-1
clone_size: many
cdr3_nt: TGTGCCAGCAGCTTAGGCGCTAGCGGGAATGAGCAGTTCTTC
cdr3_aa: CASSLGASGNEQFF

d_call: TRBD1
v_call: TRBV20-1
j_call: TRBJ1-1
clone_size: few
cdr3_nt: TGCAGTGCGGGCTCCAGGGGGAGGGAAGCTTTCTTT
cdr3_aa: CSAGSRGREAFF

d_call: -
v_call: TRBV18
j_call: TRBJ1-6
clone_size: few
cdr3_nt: TGTGCCAGCTCACCGGGACTTTGGGATTCACCCCTCCACTTT
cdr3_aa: CASSPGLWDSPLHF

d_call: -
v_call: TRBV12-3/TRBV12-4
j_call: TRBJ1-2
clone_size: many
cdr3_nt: TGTGCCAGCAGTTTCGGGTCAGCCAACACCTTC
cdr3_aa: CASSFGSANTF

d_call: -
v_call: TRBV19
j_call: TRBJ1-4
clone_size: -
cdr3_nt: TGTGCCAGTAGTAGTTCAACTGCGGGGACGAATGAAAAACTGTTTTTT
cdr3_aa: CASSSSTAGTNEKLFF

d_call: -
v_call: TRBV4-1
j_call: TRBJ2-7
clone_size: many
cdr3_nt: TGCGCCAGCAGCCAAGACCGGGTTGGGCGATCCTACGAGCAGTACTTC
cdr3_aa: CASSQDRVGRSYEQYF

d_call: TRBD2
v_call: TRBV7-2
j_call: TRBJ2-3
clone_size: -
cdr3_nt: TGTGCCAGCAGCTTACAAGCGGGAAGAGATACGCAGTATTTT
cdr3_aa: CASSLQAGRDTQYF

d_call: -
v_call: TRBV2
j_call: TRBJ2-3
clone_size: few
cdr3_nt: TGTGCCAGCAGTCGGGAAGGCACCAGCACAGATACGCAGTATTTT
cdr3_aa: CASSREGTSTDTQYF

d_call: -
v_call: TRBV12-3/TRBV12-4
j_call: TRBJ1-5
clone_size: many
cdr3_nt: TGTGCCAGCAGTAACAGCGATCAGCCCCAGCATTTT
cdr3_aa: CASSNSDQPQHF

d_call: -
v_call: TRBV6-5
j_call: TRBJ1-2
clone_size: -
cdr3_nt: TGTGCCAGCAGTCAGCAAGAGGGGACAAACTATGGCTACACCTTC
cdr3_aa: CASSQQEGTNYGYTF

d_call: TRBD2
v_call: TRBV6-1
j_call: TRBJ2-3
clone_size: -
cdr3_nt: TGTGCCAGCACCAGTGGAGCGGGAGGCACAGATACGCAGTATTTT
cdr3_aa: CASTSGAGGTDTQYF

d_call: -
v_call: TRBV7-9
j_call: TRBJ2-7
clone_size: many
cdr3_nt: TGTGCCAGCTCGATAGACCGGAGGGAGCAGTACTTC
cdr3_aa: CASSIDRREQYF

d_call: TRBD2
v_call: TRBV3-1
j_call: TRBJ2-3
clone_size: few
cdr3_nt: TGTGCCAGCAGCCCTAACCCTAGCGGCCCCACAGATACGCAGTATTTT
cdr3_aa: CASSPNPSGPTDTQYF

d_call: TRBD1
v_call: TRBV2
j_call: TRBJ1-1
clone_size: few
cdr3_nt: TGTGCCAGCAGTACACCTACCTTGGGACAGGTGACGAACACTGAAGCTTTCTTT
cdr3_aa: CASSTPTLGQVTNTEAFF

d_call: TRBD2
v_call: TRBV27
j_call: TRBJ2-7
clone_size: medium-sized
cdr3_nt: TGTGCCAGCAAACCGGGGGGGGCTGTCACCAACGAGCAGTACTTC
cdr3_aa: CASKPGGAVTNEQYF

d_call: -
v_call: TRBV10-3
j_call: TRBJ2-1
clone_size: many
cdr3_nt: TGTGCCATCAGTGAGTCAACAGGGCAGTACAATGAGCAGTTCTTC
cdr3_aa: CAISESTGQYNEQFF

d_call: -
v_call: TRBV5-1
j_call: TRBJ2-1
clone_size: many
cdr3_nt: TGCGCCAGCAGCTTGGGCAGGGGAGGAGGACATGAGCAGTTCTTC
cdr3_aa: CASSLGRGGGHEQFF

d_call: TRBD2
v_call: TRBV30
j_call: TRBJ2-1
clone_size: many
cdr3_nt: TGTGCCTGGGAACGGACTAGCGCCAGTAATGAGCAGTTCTTC
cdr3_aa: CAWERTSASNEQFF

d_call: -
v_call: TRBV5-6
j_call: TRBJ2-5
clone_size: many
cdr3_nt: TGTGCCAGCAGCTTTGTTGAGACCCAGTACTTC
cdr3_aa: CASSFVETQYF